Following are 18 T cell receptor beta chains from one sample sequenced in a study of shared clonotypes between healthy human individuals (dated by TCRdb to the early 2020s). Library preparation employed the immunoSEQ multiplex PCR assay. Not all clones reach the TCRdb copy of this immuneACCESS table, which keeps in-frame sequences only. Checked studies attribute under half of the gap to unresolved V genes and leave the rest unexplained. The sample profile shows a few hundred thousand clones; roughly 95% of them were found once. The leading ten clones occupy over 0.09% of the sample. CD8 naive samples were CD45RO-negative cells positively selected for CCR7, giving a CD45RA+CCR7+ population that excluded TemRA cells. Specimen: naive CD8+ T cells sorted from blood. The cell subset or site label on this specimen signifies: CD45RA+CCR7+. Receptor source: a woman in her twenties or thirties in good health.

The rearrangement joins TRBV28 to TRBJ2-7; D uncertain. V was clipped by 5 bases and J by 2 bases, with 10 bases between them. Germline assignment: CDR1 MDHEN and CDR2 SYDVKM. The CDR3 length is 13 residues. The CDR3 protein is CASSPDVTYEQYF. The CDR3 coding sequence is TGTGCCAGCAGTCCAGATGTGACCTACGAGCAGTACTTC.

This chain joins TRBV2 and TRBJ1-5; no clear D gene. V lost 7 bases to trimming and J lost 5 bases, with 9 bases between them. This CDR3 has 12 amino acids. Germline V lookup: CDR1 SNHLY, CDR2 FYNNEI. The DNA for the CDR3 is TGTGCCAGCACAGGAGAGGATCAGCCCCAGCATTTT. Amino acid sequence: CASTGEDQPQHF.

This clone came up once. The rearrangement uses TRBV30 and TRBJ1-6; 8 nucleotides align to TRBD1. Trimming removed 3 bases from V and 10 bases from J; junction bases left unmatched: 8. The CDR3 totals 14 residues. Germline assignment: CDR1 GTSNPN and CDR2 SVGIG (reference sequence). In DNA form, the CDR3 reads TGTGCCTGGAGCCTGGACAGGGAGGAATCACCCCTCCACTTT. Protein sequence: CAWSLDREESPLHF.

This rearrangement joins TRBV5-6 to TRBJ2-7; 8 nucleotides agree with TRBD2. With 4 bases clipped from V and 2 bases from J, the junction kept 2 bases outside the gene matches. CDR1 and CDR2 from the germline V gene are SGHDT and YYEEEE. The CDR3 totals 13 residues. CDR3 region: CASSPGGAYEQYF. CDR3 DNA: TGTGCCAGCAGCCCCGGGGGGGCCTACGAGCAGTACTTC.

The chain couples TRBV28 to TRBJ2-7; 8 nucleotides line up with TRBD2. Trimming at V came to 4 bases and at J to 3 bases, leaving 14 bases not matched to a gene. Germline V gene sequence: CDR1 MDHEN, CDR2 SYDVKM. The CDR3 extends over 17 amino acids. CDR3: CASSSPKIGRGGYEQYF. CDR3 nucleotide sequence: TGTGCCAGCAGTTCTCCCAAGATCGGGAGGGGCGGCTACGAGCAGTACTTC.

The V and J genes are TRBV27 and TRBJ1-2; no definite D call. Trimming stripped 8 bases from V and 2 bases from J, with 18 bases between. The length of the CDR3 is 15 residues. From germline, CDR1 is MNHEY and CDR2 SMNVEV (reference sequence). As DNA, the CDR3 is TGTGCCAGCTCCCCCCGAGGCCACCTCAACTATGGCTACACCTTC. Its translation is CASSPRGHLNYGYTF.

V and J are TRBV7-3 and TRBJ2-7; a possible D gene is TRBD2 (5 bases). The CDR3 spans 17 residues. Germline V lookup: CDR1 SGHTA, CDR2 FQGTGA. V gave up 3 bases and J gave up 5 bases, with 23 bases separating them. Written as DNA, the CDR3 is TGTGCCAGCAGCTTCTCCCCCCCACTACTAGTGAGCGACGAGCAGTACTTC. It specifies CASSFSPPLLVSDEQYF.

This chain uses TRBV4-1 with TRBJ2-7, with D tentatively TRBD2 (5 bases). This CDR3 is built from 14 residues. V gave up 1 base and J gave up 5 bases, with 12 bases separating them. Per germline, CDR1 MGHRA and CDR2 YSYEKL. Here the CDR3 DNA reads TGCGCCAGCAGCCAAGTGACGGGGAGCCACGAGCAGTACTTC. The encoded protein is CASSQVTGSHEQYF.

The chain carries TRBV19 and TRBJ2-3; 7 nucleotides agree with TRBD2. The CDR3 is 17 amino acids. Per germline, CDR1 LNHDA and CDR2 SQIVND (reference sequence). Losses at the gene ends were 3 bases for V and 1 base for J; bases not matched to a gene: 10. The CDR3 DNA sequence: TGTGCCAGTAGTATCGAGCGGGAAGGGCCCGGCACAGATACGCAGTATTTT. Protein product: CASSIEREGPGTDTQYF.

The gene calls are TRBV4-1 and TRBJ2-7; D is possibly TRBD2 (6 bases). The CDR3 length is 13 residues. The V gene's germline CDR1 is MGHRA and CDR2 YSYEKL. Trimming left V 5 bases short and J 6 bases short, with 14 bases between. The chain's CDR3 is CASSLDLAPEQYF. In nucleotides, the CDR3 is TGCGCCAGCAGCTTGGACCTAGCGCCCGAGCAGTACTTC.

The chain combines TRBV2 with TRBJ1-5, with TRBD1 identical over 11 bases. Germline CDR1 SNHLY, CDR2 FYNNEI. V shed 7 bases and J 2 bases; nucleotides not matched to a gene: 1. The CDR3 length is 14 residues. The CDR3 loop is CASTGQGGNQPQHF. The DNA of the CDR3 is TGTGCCAGCACGGGACAGGGGGGCAATCAGCCCCAGCATTTT.

This chain uses TRBV9 with TRBJ1-1; D unresolved. This CDR3 is 11 amino acids long. The germline V gene has CDR1 SGDLS and CDR2 YYNGEE. V was trimmed by 6 bases and J by 12 bases, leaving 15 bases between them. This CDR3 is CASIPRTTTFF. The CDR3 region has the DNA TGTGCCAGCATCCCCAGAACAACGACTTTCTTT.

CDR3 sequence: CASSTSGSRGEQFF. CDR3 bases: TGCGCCAGCTCGACTAGCGGGAGTAGGGGTGAGCAGTTCTTC. The chain has TRBV10-1 and TRBJ2-1, with 12 bases aligning to TRBD2. The trim removed 8 bases at V and 9 bases at J, leaving 8 bases unmatched. Germline CDR1 is WNHNN and CDR2 is SYGVQD (reference sequence). CDR3 length equals 14 residues.

J is TRBJ2-1 and V is TRBV6-5; 9 bases fit TRBD2. The length of the CDR3 is 16 residues. Germline CDR1 is MNHEY and CDR2 is SVGAGI. V trimming: 0 bases; J trimming: 2 bases; junction bases outside the gene matches: 2. In nucleotides, the CDR3 is TGTGCCAGCAGTTACTCTAGCGGGAGCCCCTACAATGAGCAGTTCTTC. Its protein product is CASSYSSGSPYNEQFF.

The rearrangement uses TRBV28 and TRBJ1-1; no reliable D call. Germline V gene data show CDR1 as MDHEN and CDR2 as SYDVKM. This CDR3 has 13 amino acids. The V and J ends lost 2 bases and 11 bases respectively, with 15 bases between them. CDR3 loop: CASSLERAAMAFF. In nucleotides, the CDR3 is TGTGCCAGCAGTTTAGAAAGGGCCGCGATGGCTTTCTTT.

This sequence joins TRBV28 and TRBJ2-1; no definite D call. Germline loops: CDR1 MDHEN, CDR2 SYDVKM. The CDR3 runs to 16 residues. V dropped 3 bases and J dropped 1 base, with 13 bases sitting between them. The CDR3 loop is CASSFYRVLSYNEQFF. The CDR3 DNA is TGTGCCAGCAGTTTTTACAGAGTTTTGTCCTACAATGAGCAGTTCTTC. Combining the CDR3 with reference TRBV28 and TRBJ2-1 gives the whole variable domain DVKVTQSSRYLVKRTGEKVFLECVQDMDHENMFWYRQDPGLGLRLIYFSYDVKMKEKGDIPEGYSVSREKKERFSLILESASTNQTSMYLCASSFYRVLSYNEQFFGPGTRLTVL.

This chain joins TRBV5-6 and TRBJ2-3; D might be TRBD2 (5 bases). Per germline, CDR1 SGHDT and CDR2 YYEEEE. V was clipped by 2 bases and J by 0 bases, with 10 bases between them. The CDR3 has 15 amino acids. This CDR3 is CASSFYRTSTDTQYF. The CDR3 nucleotides are TGTGCCAGCAGCTTCTACCGGACTAGCACAGATACGCAGTATTTT.

V is TRBV4-2 and J is TRBJ1-2; D is undetermined. Deletions cut 3 bases from V and 0 bases from J, with 8 bases between. The CDR3 is 14 residues long. CDR1 is LGHNA and CDR2 is YNFKEQ in the germline V gene. In DNA, the CDR3 is TGTGCCAGCAGCCAGGAGGATGCTAACTATGGCTACACCTTC. Protein sequence: CASSQEDANYGYTF.